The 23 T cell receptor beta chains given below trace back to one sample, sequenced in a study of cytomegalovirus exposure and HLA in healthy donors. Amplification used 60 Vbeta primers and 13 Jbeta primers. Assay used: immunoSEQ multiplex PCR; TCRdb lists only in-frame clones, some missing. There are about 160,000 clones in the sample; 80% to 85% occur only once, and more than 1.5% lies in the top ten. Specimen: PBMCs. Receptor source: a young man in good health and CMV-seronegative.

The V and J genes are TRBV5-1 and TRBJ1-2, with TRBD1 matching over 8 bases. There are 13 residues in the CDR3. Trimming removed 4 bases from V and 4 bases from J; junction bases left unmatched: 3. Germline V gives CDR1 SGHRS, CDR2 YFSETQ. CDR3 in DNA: TGCGCCAGCAGCCTGGACAGGGTCTATGGCTACACCTTC. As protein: CASSLDRVYGYTF.

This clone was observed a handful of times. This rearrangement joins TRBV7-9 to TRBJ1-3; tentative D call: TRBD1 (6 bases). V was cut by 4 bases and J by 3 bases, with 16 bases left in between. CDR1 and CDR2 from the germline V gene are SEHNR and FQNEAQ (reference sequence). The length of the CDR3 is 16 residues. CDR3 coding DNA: TGTGCCAGCAGCTCCGGGAGGGGGAATTTTGGAAACACCATATATTTT. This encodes CASSSGRGNFGNTIYF.

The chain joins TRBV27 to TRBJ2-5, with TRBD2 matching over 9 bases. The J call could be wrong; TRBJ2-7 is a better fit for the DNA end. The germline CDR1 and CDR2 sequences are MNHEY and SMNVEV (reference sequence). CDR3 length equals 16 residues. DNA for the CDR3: TGTGCCAGCAGTTTATCGGGGGTAGCGGGAGTGCGCGAGCAGTACTTC. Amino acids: CASSLSGVAGVREQYF.

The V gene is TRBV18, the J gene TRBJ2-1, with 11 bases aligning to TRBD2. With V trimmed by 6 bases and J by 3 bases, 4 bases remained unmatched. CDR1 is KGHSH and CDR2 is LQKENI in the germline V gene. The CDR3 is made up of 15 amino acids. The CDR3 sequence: CASSLLAGGYNEQFF. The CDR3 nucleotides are TGTGCCAGCTCGCTTCTAGCGGGGGGCTACAATGAGCAGTTCTTC. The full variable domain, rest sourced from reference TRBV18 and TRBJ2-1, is NAGVMQNPRHLVRRRGQEARLRCSPMKGHSHVYWYRQLPEEGLKFMVYLQKENIIDESGMPKERFSAEFPKEGPSILRIQQVVRGDSAAYFCASSLLAGGYNEQFFGPGTRLTVL.

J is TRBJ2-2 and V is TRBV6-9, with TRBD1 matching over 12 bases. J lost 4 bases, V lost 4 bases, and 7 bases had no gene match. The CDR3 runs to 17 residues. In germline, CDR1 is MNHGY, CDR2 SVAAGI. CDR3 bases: TGTGCCAGCAGTTTGGGGGGACAGGGGGCATCCACCGGGGAGCTGTTTTTT. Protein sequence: CASSLGGQGASTGELFF.

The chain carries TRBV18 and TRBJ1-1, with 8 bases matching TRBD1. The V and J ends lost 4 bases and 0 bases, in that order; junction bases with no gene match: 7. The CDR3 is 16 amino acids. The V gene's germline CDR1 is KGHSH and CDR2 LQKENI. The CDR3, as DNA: TGTGCCAGCTCACTTCGGACAGGGCCCATGAACACTGAAGCTTTCTTT. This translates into CASSLRTGPMNTEAFF.

The CDR3 is CASSPSGRAHGYTF. In DNA, the CDR3 is TGTGCCAGCTCACCATCCGGCAGGGCCCATGGCTACACCTTC. The J gene is TRBJ1-2, the V gene TRBV18; D possibly corresponds to TRBD1 (5 bases). V was shortened by 2 bases and J by 6 bases, with 13 bases between the two germline ends. Germline V gene sequence: CDR1 KGHSH, CDR2 LQKENI. The length of the CDR3 is 14 residues.

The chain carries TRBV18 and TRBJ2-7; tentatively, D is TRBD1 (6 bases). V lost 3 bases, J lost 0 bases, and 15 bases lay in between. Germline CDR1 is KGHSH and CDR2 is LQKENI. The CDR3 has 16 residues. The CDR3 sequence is CASSPGGQYYSYEQYF. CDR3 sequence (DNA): TGTGCCAGCTCACCTGGGGGACAATATTACTCCTACGAGCAGTACTTC.

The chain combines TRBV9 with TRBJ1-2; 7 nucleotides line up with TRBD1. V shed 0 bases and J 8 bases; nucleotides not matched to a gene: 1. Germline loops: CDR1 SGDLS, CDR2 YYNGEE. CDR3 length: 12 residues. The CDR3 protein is CASSVAGGGYTF. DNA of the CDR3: TGTGCCAGCAGCGTAGCAGGGGGAGGCTACACCTTC.

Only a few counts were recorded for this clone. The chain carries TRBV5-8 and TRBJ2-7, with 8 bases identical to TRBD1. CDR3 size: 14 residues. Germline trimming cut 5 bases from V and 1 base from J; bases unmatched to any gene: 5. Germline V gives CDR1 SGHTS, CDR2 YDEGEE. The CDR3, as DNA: TGTGCCAGCAGGCTCTGGGACAGGTCCTACGAGCAGTACTTC. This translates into CASRLWDRSYEQYF. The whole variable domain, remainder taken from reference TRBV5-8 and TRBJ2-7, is EAGVTQSPTHLIKTRGQQATLRCSPISGHTSVYWYQQALGLGLQFLLWYDEGEERNRGNFPPRFSGRQFPNYSSELNVNALELEDSALYLCASRLWDRSYEQYFGPGTRLTVT.

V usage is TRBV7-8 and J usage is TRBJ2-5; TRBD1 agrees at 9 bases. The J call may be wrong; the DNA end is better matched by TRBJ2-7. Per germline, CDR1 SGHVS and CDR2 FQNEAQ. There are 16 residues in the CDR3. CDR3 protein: CASSLAGTGKEYEQYF. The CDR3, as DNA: TGTGCCAGCAGCTTAGCAGGGACAGGGAAGGAATACGAGCAGTACTTC.

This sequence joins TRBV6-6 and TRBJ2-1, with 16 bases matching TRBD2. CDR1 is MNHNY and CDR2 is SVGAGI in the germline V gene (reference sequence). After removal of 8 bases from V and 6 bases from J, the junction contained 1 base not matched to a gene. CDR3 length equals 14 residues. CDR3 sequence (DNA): TGTGCCAGCGGGACTAGCGGGGGGGGCAATGAGCAGTTCTTC. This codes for CASGTSGGGNEQFF.

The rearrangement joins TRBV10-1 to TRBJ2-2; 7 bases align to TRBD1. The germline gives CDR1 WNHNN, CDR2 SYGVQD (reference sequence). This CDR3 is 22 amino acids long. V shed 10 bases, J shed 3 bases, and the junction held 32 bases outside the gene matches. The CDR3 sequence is CANVRDRISRPLTAIYTGELFF. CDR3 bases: TGCGCCAACGTACGGGACAGAATTTCCCGGCCACTAACCGCGATCTACACCGGGGAGCTGTTTTTT.

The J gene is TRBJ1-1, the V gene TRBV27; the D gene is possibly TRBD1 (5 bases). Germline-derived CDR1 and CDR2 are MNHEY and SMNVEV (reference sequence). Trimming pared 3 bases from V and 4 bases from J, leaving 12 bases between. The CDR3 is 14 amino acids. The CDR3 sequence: CASSLGGGATEAFF. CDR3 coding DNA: TGTGCCAGCAGTTTGGGCGGTGGGGCCACTGAAGCTTTCTTT.

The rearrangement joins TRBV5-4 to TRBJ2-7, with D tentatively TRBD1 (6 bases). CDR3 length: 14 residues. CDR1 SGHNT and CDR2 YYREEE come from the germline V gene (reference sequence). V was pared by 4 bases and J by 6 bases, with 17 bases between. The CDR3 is CASSVNRVFAEQYF. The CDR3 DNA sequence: TGTGCCAGCAGCGTCAACAGGGTCTTCGCCGAGCAGTACTTC.

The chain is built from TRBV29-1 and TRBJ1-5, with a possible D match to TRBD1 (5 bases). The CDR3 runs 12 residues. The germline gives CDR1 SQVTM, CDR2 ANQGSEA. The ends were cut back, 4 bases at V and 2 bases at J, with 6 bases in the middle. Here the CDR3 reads CSVVTGNQPQHF. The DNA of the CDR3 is TGCAGCGTTGTGACAGGCAATCAGCCCCAGCATTTT.

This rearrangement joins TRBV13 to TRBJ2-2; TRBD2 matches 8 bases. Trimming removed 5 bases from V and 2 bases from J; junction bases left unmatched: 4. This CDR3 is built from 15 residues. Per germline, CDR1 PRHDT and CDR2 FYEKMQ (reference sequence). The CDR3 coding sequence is TGTGCCAGCAGCCGAGCGGGAGCTAACACCGGGGAGCTGTTTTTT. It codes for CASSRAGANTGELFF. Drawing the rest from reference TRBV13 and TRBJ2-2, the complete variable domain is AAGVIQSPRHLIKEKRETATLKCYPIPRHDTVYWYQQGPGQDPQFLISFYEKMQSDKGSIPDRFSAQQFSDYHSELNMSSLELGDSALYFCASSRAGANTGELFFGEGSRLTVL.

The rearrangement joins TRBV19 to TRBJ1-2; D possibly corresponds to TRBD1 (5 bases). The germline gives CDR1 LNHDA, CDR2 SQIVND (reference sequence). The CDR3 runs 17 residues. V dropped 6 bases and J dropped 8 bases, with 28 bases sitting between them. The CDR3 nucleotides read TGTGCCAGTAGACCGGAGGGACGTCTCCTCCCAAGCATAGGCTACACCTTC. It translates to CASRPEGRLLPSIGYTF.

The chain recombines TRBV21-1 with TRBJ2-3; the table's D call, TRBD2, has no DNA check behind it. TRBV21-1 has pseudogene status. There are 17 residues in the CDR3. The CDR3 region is CASSCLRLAGPTDTQYF. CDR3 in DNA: TGTGCCAGCAGCTGTCTGAGACTAGCGGGACCCACAGATACGCAGTATTTT.

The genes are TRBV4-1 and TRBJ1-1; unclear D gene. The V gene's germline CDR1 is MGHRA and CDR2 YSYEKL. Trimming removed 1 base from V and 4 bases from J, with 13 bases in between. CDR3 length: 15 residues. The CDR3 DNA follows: TGCGCCAGCAGCCAAGTCCACCTCCTCGGCACTGAAGCTTTCTTT. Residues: CASSQVHLLGTEAFF.

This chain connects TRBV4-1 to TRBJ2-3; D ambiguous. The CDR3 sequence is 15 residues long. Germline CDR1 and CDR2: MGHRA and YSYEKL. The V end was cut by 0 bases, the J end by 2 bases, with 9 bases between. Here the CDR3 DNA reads TGCGCCAGCAGCCAAGACTCGACTTACACAGATACGCAGTATTTT. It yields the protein CASSQDSTYTDTQYF.

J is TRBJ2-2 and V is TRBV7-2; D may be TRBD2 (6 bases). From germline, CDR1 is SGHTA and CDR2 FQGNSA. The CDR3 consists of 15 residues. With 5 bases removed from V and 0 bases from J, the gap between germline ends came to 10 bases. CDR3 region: CASSPRRANTGELFF. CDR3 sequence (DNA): TGTGCCAGCAGCCCTCGGAGGGCGAACACCGGGGAGCTGTTTTTT.

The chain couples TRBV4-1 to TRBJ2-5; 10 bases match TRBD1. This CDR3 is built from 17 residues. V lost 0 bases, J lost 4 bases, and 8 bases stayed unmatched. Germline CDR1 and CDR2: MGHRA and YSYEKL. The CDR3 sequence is CASSQEPGQGSGETQYF. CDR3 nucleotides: TGCGCCAGCAGCCAAGAGCCGGGACAGGGGTCTGGAGAGACCCAGTACTTC.